Included here is one TCR beta chain sequence, with context. Its antigen remains unidentified. Method: immunoSEQ multiplex PCR; TCRdb's copy keeps in-frame clones and lacks some. The table shows tens of thousands of clones, with about nine tenths occurring only once. The sample is drawn from a study of graft-versus-host responses after intestinal transplantation. Regarding the study as a whole: Circulating GvH clones peaking coincided with falling HvG clones soon after transplant.

The source material was unstimulated CD8+ T cells sorted from spleen or lymph node cells, sampled before transplant. The sequence was collected from a human donor who was the organ donor for an intestinal transplant.

The CDR3 DNA is TGTGCCAGCAGCTCCTGGGACAGGGGTTTCTACAATGAGCAGTTCTTC. Its protein is CASSSWDRGFYNEQFF. The chain recombines TRBV7-3 with TRBJ2-1, with 10 bases aligning to TRBD1. The CDR3 has 16 residues. V gave up 4 bases and J gave up 3 bases; unmatched junction bases: 6. The V gene's germline CDR1 is SGHTA and CDR2 FQGTGA.